The source of this T cell receptor (beta chain) is a study of blood T cell repertoires in COVID-19. As for the study in general: Both acute and convalescent COVID-19 samples were obtained from the United States, Italy and Spain. Sources were T cells, B-cell-depleted T cells, or PBMCs; the material itself was cDNA or gDNA.

In the authors' methods: Nucleated cell counts were estimated from reference gene primer amplification. Sequencing was performed with immunoSEQ multiplex PCR; in TCRdb, only in-frame clones are kept and a portion is missing. V, J and clone size are taken as reported in that table, and D and trimming were inferred from the DNA itself. The sample yields roughly 28,000 clones, 88% seen once. Germline lookup yields CDR1 SEHNR and CDR2 FQNEAQ (reference sequence). V gave up 5 bases and J gave up 10 bases; unmatched junction bases: 12. The length of the CDR3 is 14 residues. Sequencing was carried out using peripheral blood. V is TRBV7-9 and J is TRBJ2-7; 9 bases are shared with TRBD1. The clonotype comes from a woman between 50 and 59 years old with active COVID-19. CDR3 sequence: CASSPPGQGWAQYF. The CDR3 coding sequence is TGTGCCAGCAGCCCCCCGGGACAGGGCTGGGCTCAGTACTTC.